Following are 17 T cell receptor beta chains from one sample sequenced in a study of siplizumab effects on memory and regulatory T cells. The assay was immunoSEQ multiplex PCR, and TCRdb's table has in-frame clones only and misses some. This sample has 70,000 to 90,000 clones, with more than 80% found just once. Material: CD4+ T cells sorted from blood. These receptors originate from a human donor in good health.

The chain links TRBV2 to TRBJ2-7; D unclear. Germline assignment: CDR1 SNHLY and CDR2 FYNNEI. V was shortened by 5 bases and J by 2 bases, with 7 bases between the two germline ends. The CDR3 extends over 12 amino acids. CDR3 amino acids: CASSPNAYEQYF. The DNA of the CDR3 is TGTGCCAGCAGTCCGAACGCCTACGAGCAGTACTTC.

DNA of the CDR3: TGTGCCAGCAGTAAGGGACAGGGGGGCTACGAGCAGTACTTC. This gives the protein CASSKGQGGYEQYF. The rearrangement uses TRBV5-4 and TRBJ2-7; TRBD1 matches 11 bases. The CDR3 has 14 amino acids. Germline CDR1 SGHNT, CDR2 YYREEE (reference sequence). Losses at the gene ends were 5 bases for V and 3 bases for J; bases not matched to a gene: 4.

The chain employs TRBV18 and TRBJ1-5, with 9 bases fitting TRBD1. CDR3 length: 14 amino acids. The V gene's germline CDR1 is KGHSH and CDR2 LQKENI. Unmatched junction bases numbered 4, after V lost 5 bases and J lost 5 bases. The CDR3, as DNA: TGTGCCAGCTCATCCGGGACAGGGTATCAGCCCCAGCATTTT. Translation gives CASSSGTGYQPQHF. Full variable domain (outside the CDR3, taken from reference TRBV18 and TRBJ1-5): NAGVMQNPRHLVRRRGQEARLRCSPMKGHSHVYWYRQLPEEGLKFMVYLQKENIIDESGMPKERFSAEFPKEGPSILRIQQVVRGDSAAYFCASSSGTGYQPQHFGDGTRLSIL.

The CDR3 nucleotides are TGTGCCAGCTCACCACCGGGGGCTAGCAACACTGAAGCTTTCTTT. The encoded protein is CASSPPGASNTEAFF. The chain employs TRBV18 and TRBJ1-1; D is possibly TRBD1 (6 bases). The CDR3 is 15 amino acids. The germline V and J ends were trimmed by 0 bases and 2 bases, with 10 bases remaining between them. Germline V lookup: CDR1 KGHSH, CDR2 LQKENI.

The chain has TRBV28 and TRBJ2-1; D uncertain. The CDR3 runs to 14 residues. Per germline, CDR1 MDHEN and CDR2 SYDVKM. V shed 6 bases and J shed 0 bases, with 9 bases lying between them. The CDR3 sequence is CASRNPSSYNEQFF. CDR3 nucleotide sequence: TGTGCCAGCAGGAATCCGAGCTCCTACAATGAGCAGTTCTTC.

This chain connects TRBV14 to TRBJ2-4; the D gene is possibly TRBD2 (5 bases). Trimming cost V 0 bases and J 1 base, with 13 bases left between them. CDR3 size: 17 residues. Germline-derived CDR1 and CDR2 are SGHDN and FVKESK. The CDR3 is CASSQDRTGDAKNIQYF. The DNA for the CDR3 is TGTGCCAGCAGCCAAGATCGGACTGGGGATGCCAAAAACATTCAGTACTTC.

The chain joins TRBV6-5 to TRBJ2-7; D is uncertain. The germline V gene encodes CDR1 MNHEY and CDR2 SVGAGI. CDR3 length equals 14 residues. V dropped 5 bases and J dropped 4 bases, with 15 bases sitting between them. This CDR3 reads CASSTGPLGYEQYF. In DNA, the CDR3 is TGTGCCAGCAGTACCGGACCTCTCGGGTACGAGCAGTACTTC.

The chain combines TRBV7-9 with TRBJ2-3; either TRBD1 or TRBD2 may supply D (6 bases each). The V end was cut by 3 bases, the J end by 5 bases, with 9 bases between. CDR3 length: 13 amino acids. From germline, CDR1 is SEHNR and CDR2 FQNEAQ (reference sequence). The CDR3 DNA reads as TGTGCCAGCAGCTTCAGGGGAGGAGATACGCAGTATTTT. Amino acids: CASSFRGGDTQYF.

The CDR3 nucleotides are TGTGCCAGCAGTCAGCGGGAGTGGGATACGCAGTATTTT. Translation gives CASSQREWDTQYF. This chain connects TRBV6-5 to TRBJ2-3; 8 bases match TRBD2. V lost 5 bases to trimming and J lost 6 bases; unmatched junction nucleotides: 4. Germline-derived CDR1 and CDR2 are MNHEY and SVGAGI. This CDR3 region has 13 residues.

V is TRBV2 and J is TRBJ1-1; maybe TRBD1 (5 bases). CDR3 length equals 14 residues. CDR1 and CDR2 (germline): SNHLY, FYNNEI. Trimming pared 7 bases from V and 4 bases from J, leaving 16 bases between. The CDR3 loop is CASKRDPIVTEAFF. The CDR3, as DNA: TGTGCCAGCAAAAGGGACCCCATTGTCACTGAAGCTTTCTTT.

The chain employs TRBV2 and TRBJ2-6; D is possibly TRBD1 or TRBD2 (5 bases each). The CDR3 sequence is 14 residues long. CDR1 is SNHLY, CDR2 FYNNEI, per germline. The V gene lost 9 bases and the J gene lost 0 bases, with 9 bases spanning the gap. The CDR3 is CARGRNSGANVLTF. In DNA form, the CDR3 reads TGTGCCAGGGGACGTAACTCTGGGGCCAACGTCCTGACTTTC. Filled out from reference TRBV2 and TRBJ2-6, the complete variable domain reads EPEVTQTPSHQVTQMGQEVILRCVPISNHLYFYWYRQILGQKVEFLVSFYNNEISEKSEIFDDQFSVERPDGSNFTLKIRSTKLEDSAMYFCARGRNSGANVLTFGAGSRLTVL.

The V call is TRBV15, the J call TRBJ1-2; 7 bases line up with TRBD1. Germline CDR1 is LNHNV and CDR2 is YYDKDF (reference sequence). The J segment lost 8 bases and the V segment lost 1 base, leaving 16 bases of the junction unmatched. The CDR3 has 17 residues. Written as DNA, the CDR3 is TGTGCCACCAGCAGAGCGGGGACAGAAAAGGATCAGGGGGGCTACACCTTC. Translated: CATSRAGTEKDQGGYTF. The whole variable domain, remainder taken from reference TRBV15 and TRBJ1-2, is DAMVIQNPRYQVTQFGKPVTLSCSQTLNHNVMYWYQQKSSQAPKLLFHYYDKDFNNEADTPDNFQSRRPNTSFCFLDIRSPGLGDTAMYLCATSRAGTEKDQGGYTFGSGTRLTVV.

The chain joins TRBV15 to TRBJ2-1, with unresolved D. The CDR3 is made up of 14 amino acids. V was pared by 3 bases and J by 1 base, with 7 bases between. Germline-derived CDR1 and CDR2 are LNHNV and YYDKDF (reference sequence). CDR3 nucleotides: TGTGCCACCAGCAGGGTCGGGTCCTACAATGAGCAGTTCTTC. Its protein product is CATSRVGSYNEQFF.

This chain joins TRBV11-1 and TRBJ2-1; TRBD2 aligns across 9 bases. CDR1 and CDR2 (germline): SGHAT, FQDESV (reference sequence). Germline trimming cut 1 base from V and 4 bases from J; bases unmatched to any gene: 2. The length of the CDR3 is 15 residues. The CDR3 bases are TGTGCCAGCAGCTTAGGGACTAGCGTGTACAATGAGCAGTTCTTC. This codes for CASSLGTSVYNEQFF.

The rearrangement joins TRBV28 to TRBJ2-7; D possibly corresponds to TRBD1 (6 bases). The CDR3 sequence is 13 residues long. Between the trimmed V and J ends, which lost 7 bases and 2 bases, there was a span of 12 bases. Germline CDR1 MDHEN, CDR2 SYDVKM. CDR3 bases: TGTGCCAGCATCGCCGGGACACCCTACGAGCAGTACTTC. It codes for CASIAGTPYEQYF.

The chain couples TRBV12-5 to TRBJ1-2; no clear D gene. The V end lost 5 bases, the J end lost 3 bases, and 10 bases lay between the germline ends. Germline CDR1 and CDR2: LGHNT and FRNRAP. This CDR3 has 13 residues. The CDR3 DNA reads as TGTGCTAGTGGTGCTTACGACGACTATGGCTACACCTTC. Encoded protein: CASGAYDDYGYTF.

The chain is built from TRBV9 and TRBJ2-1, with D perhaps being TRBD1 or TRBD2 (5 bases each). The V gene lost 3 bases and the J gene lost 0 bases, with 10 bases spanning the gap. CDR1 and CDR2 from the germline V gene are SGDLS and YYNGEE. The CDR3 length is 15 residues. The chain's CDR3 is CASSAGTHSYNEQFF. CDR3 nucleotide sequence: TGTGCCAGCAGCGCCGGGACCCACTCCTACAATGAGCAGTTCTTC.